These 27 T cell receptor beta chains came from one sample sequenced in a study of neurological immune-mediated disorders. MiXCR, applied by TCRdb to the 5' RACE reads, yields one record per CDR3 protein. The sample includes about 70,000 distinct CDR3 sequences, roughly 4.4% seen only once; the top ten take about 2.2%. Sequenced material: PBMCs. The receptors were sampled from a woman in her 70s with multiple sclerosis.

The sample holds many counts of this clonotype. J is TRBJ2-2 and V is TRBV21-1; TRBD1 is taken as the D call from the table, unchecked against the DNA. TRBV21-1 is termed a pseudogene. This CDR3 has 16 residues. This CDR3 reads CASSKPGTSNTGELFF. Here the CDR3 DNA reads TGTGCCAGCAGCAAACCCGGGACATCGAACACCGGGGAGCTGTTTTTT.

In regard to this clonotype: A read error may explain this, as a much larger clone is one base away. The V gene is TRBV5-1, the J gene TRBJ2-3; 8 bases are shared with TRBD1. The CDR3 extends over 15 amino acids. V shed 0 bases and J 2 bases; nucleotides not matched to a gene: 2. The germline V gene encodes CDR1 SGHRS and CDR2 YFSETQ. The CDR3 region has the DNA TGCGCCAGCAGCTTGGACAGGGGGGACACAGATACGCAGTATTTT. It is translated as CASSLDRGDTDTQYF.

This clonotype was seen many times. V is TRBV20-1 and J is TRBJ1-2; D not certain. The CDR3 is made up of 15 amino acids. CDR1 is DFQATT, CDR2 SNEGSKA, per germline (reference sequence). Trimming left V 0 bases short and J 6 bases short, with 17 bases between. The CDR3 DNA follows: TGCAGTGCTAGAGATCCCATTCAGTATACGAATGGCTACACCTTC. It encodes CSARDPIQYTNGYTF.

This chain uses TRBV7-3 with TRBJ2-3; weak D call: TRBD2 (6 bases). Trimming stripped 1 base from V and 6 bases from J, with 14 bases between. The CDR3 extends over 15 amino acids. Germline CDR1 reads SGHTA; CDR2 reads FQGTGA. The CDR3 nucleotides read TGTGCCAGCAGCTTAATGTCACTAGCTTCCGATACGCAGTATTTT. Amino acid sequence: CASSLMSLASDTQYF. Full variable domain (missing parts from reference TRBV7-3 and TRBJ2-3): GAGVSQTPSNKVTEKGKYVELRCDPISGHTALYWYRQSLGQGPEFLIYFQGTGAADDSGLPNDRFFAVRPEGSVSTLKIQRTERGDSAVYLCASSLMSLASDTQYFGPGTRLTVL.

As to this clonotype: Just one base apart from a much larger clone, this may be a read error. The conserved closing phenylalanine or tryptophan is absent in this CDR3, likely reflecting a read error. This chain joins TRBV6-1 and TRBJ2-5; D unresolved. CDR3 length equals 14 residues. Germline CDR1 MNHNS, CDR2 SASEGT. The V gene lost 6 bases and the J gene lost 0 bases, with 11 bases spanning the gap. CDR3 sequence: CASRRYSYQETQYL. DNA for the CDR3: TGTGCCAGCAGGAGGTACTCGTACCAAGAGACCCAGTACCTC.

Here the CDR3 DNA reads TGTGCCAGCAGTGGCGTCAGGGAGGAGACCCAGTACTTC. Residues: CASSGVREETQYF. This chain uses TRBV25-1 with TRBJ2-5, with D perhaps TRBD1 or TRBD2 (5 bases each). Germline-derived CDR1 and CDR2 are MGHDK and SYGVNS. Deletions cut 4 bases from V and 5 bases from J, with 11 bases between. The CDR3 is 13 amino acids.

This clonotype was observed at least ten times. This chain connects TRBV20-1 to TRBJ1-5; 10 nucleotides align to TRBD1. V shed 7 bases, J shed 1 base, and the junction held 7 bases outside the gene matches. The germline V gene has CDR1 DFQATT and CDR2 SNEGSKA (reference sequence). This CDR3 has 15 amino acids. The CDR3: CSVGTGVVSNQPQHF. The CDR3 nucleotides read TGCAGTGTGGGGACAGGGGTTGTGAGCAATCAGCCCCAGCATTTT.

This clonotype was counted many times. This chain connects TRBV15 to TRBJ2-4; TRBD2 aligns across 9 bases. This CDR3 comprises 15 residues. Losses at the gene ends were 2 bases for V and 2 bases for J; bases not matched to a gene: 1. Looked up from germline, CDR1 is LNHNV and CDR2 is YYDKDF (reference sequence). The chain's CDR3 is CATSRTSGPKNIQYF. The CDR3, as DNA: TGTGCCACCAGCAGAACTAGCGGGCCCAAAAACATTCAGTACTTC.

This clonotype was observed at least ten times. The chain recombines TRBV7-8 with TRBJ1-4; tentatively, D is TRBD1 (6 bases). The V and J ends lost 3 bases and 13 bases respectively, with 12 bases between them. CDR1 SGHVS and CDR2 FQNEAQ come from the germline V gene. The CDR3 contains 12 residues. In DNA, the CDR3 is TGTGCCAGCAGCTTTACAGGGAATCGACTGTTTTTT. Its protein is CASSFTGNRLFF.

This clonotype was counted many times. This chain connects TRBV20-1 to TRBJ1-1; no definite D call. CDR3 length equals 13 residues. Trimming left V 6 bases short and J 0 bases short, with 11 bases between. The germline CDR1 and CDR2 sequences are DFQATT and SNEGSKA (reference sequence). As DNA, the CDR3 is TGCAGTGCACGGGAGGGCCTGAACACTGAAGCTTTCTTT. This translates into CSAREGLNTEAFF.

This clonotype was detected ten times or more. J is TRBJ2-7 and V is TRBV6-5; D may match TRBD1 or TRBD2 (5 bases each). The V and J ends lost 0 bases and 6 bases respectively, with 12 bases between them. The germline CDR1 and CDR2 sequences are MNHEY and SVGAGI. The CDR3 contains 14 residues. As DNA, the CDR3 is TGTGCCAGCAGTTACTCAGCTACTAGGGGCGAGCAGTACTTC. It is translated as CASSYSATRGEQYF.

This clonotype has a handful of counts. V gene TRBV18 combines with J gene TRBJ2-1, with TRBD1 matching over 7 bases. J gave up 2 bases and V 2 bases, and 0 bases lay outside the gene matches. Germline V gene lookup returns CDR1 KGHSH and CDR2 LQKENI. This CDR3 spans 14 amino acids. CDR3 bases: TGTGCCAGCTCACCAGGGACAGCCTACAATGAGCAGTTCTTC. Translated: CASSPGTAYNEQFF.

This clonotype was counted ten times or more. This chain links TRBV4-3 with TRBJ2-1; TRBD2 agrees at 9 bases. The J segment lost 7 bases and the V segment lost 0 bases, leaving 7 bases of the junction unmatched. Per germline, CDR1 LGHNA and CDR2 YSLEER. The CDR3 totals 16 residues. CDR3 amino acids: CASSQDLSGSRNEQFF. For the CDR3, the DNA is TGCGCCAGCAGCCAAGATCTTAGCGGGAGCCGGAATGAGCAGTTCTTC.

This clonotype has ten or more counts. This chain joins TRBV20-1 and TRBJ2-1; D not resolved. The CDR3 is made up of 13 amino acids. Trimming removed 0 bases from V and 6 bases from J, with 9 bases in between. Germline CDR1 DFQATT, CDR2 SNEGSKA (reference sequence). This chain's CDR3 is CSARDQVGNEQFF. DNA for the CDR3: TGCAGTGCTAGAGATCAGGTGGGCAATGAGCAGTTCTTC.

The genes are TRBV5-5 and TRBJ1-5; D is uncertain. V was shortened by 0 bases and J by 0 bases, with 7 bases between the two germline ends. Germline assignment: CDR1 SGHKS and CDR2 YYEKEE (reference sequence). This CDR3 spans 15 amino acids. CDR3 sequence (DNA): TGTGCCAGCAGCTTGGCGGACTTTAGCAATCAGCCCCAGCATTTT. It yields the protein CASSLADFSNQPQHF.

Only a few counts were recorded for this clonotype. The V and J genes are TRBV6-6 and TRBJ1-4, with 8 bases fitting TRBD1. V gave up 1 base and J gave up 5 bases; unmatched junction bases: 3. Germline V gene sequence: CDR1 MNHNY, CDR2 SVGAGI (reference sequence). CDR3 length equals 15 residues. The CDR3 here is CASSYYDRGNEKLFF. The CDR3, as DNA: TGTGCCAGCAGTTACTATGACAGGGGAAATGAAAAACTGTTTTTT.

This clonotype was observed many times. The J gene is TRBJ2-5, the V gene TRBV29-1, with a possible D match to TRBD2 (5 bases). CDR3 length: 13 amino acids. V was trimmed by 6 bases and J by 4 bases, leaving 15 bases between them. In germline, CDR1 is SQVTM, CDR2 ANQGSEA. The CDR3 DNA reads TGCAGCGTCGACCCCGGGAACAGAGAGACCCAGTACTTC. Amino acids: CSVDPGNRETQYF.

Only a few counts were recorded for this clonotype. The rearrangement uses TRBV20-1 and TRBJ2-1; D is ambiguous. The CDR3 consists of 12 residues. Germline V gene data show CDR1 as DFQATT and CDR2 as SNEGSKA (reference sequence). Trimming shortened V by 7 bases and J by 7 bases, and 14 bases separated the two germline ends. This CDR3 is CSVRGVRNEQFF. The CDR3 bases are TGCAGTGTCAGAGGCGTAAGGAATGAGCAGTTCTTC.

In its sample, this clonotype was seen many times. The chain recombines TRBV7-2 with TRBJ1-3; D possibly corresponds to TRBD1 (6 bases). The CDR3 covers 15 residues. Trimming cost V 1 base and J 4 bases, with 11 bases left between them. CDR1 and CDR2 (germline): SGHTA, FQGNSA. The CDR3: CASSLDFGQGNTIYF. DNA for the CDR3: TGTGCCAGCAGCTTAGATTTTGGACAGGGAAACACCATATATTTT.

Points on this clonotype: A read error is possible here, since a much larger clone lies one base away. V usage is TRBV10-1 and J usage is TRBJ1-4; D might be TRBD1 (5 bases). The germline V gene encodes CDR1 WNHNN and CDR2 SYGVQD (reference sequence). Trimming stripped 3 bases from V and 3 bases from J, with 8 bases between. This CDR3 has 14 amino acids. CDR3 sequence: CASSDGAANEKLFF. The CDR3, as DNA: TGCGCCAGCAGTGACGGGGCAGCTAATGAAAAACTGTTTTTT.

This clonotype was counted ten times or more. This sequence joins TRBV5-1 and TRBJ2-2, with 12 bases matching TRBD2. Looked up from germline, CDR1 is SGHRS and CDR2 is YFSETQ. J was trimmed by 5 bases and V by 3 bases; bases with no gene match: 5. The CDR3 has 16 amino acids. The CDR3 bases are TGCGCCAGCAGCTGGACTAGCGGGAAACTAACCGGGGAGCTGTTTTTT. Translating it yields CASSWTSGKLTGELFF. Full variable domain (outside the CDR3, taken from reference TRBV5-1 and TRBJ2-2): KAGVTQTPRYLIKTRGQQVTLSCSPISGHRSVSWYQQTPGQGLQFLFEYFSETQRNKGNFPGRFSGRQFSNSRSEMNVSTLELGDSALYLCASSWTSGKLTGELFFGEGSRLTVL.

There are many counts of this clonotype. The chain is built from TRBV12-3 or TRBV12-4 and TRBJ1-4; 10 bases are a match to TRBD1. The ends lost 7 bases at V and 4 bases at J; junction bases unmatched: 9. This CDR3 contains 16 residues. In nucleotides, the CDR3 is TGTGCCAGCAACCTGGGACAGGGGCGCTATAATGAAAAACTGTTTTTT. Translating it yields CASNLGQGRYNEKLFF.

This clonotype was counted ten times or more. This chain uses TRBV18 with TRBJ1-6; 11 positions match TRBD1. CDR1 and CDR2 from the germline V gene are KGHSH and LQKENI. V lost 3 bases and J lost 7; bases outside the gene matches: 2. CDR3 size: 15 residues. CDR3 in amino acids: CASSPGTGGNSPLHF. The CDR3 DNA is TGTGCCAGCTCACCGGGGACAGGGGGAAATTCACCCCTCCACTTT.

This clonotype was counted at least ten times. V and J are TRBV7-9 and TRBJ1-1; D not resolved. The CDR3 length is 13 residues. Per germline, CDR1 SEHNR and CDR2 FQNEAQ (reference sequence). The V and J ends lost 4 bases and 7 bases respectively, with 13 bases between them. In DNA, the CDR3 is TGTGCCAGCAGCTGGGGTTCGTGGGATGAAGCTTTCTTT. This encodes CASSWGSWDEAFF.

The chain employs TRBV7-6 and TRBJ2-5; D is unclear. The germline V gene encodes CDR1 SGHVS and CDR2 FNYEAQ. V was pared by 1 base and J by 1 base, with 10 bases between. The CDR3 sequence is 15 residues long. CDR3 sequence: CASSLVVERQETQYF. CDR3 DNA: TGTGCCAGCAGCTTAGTTGTGGAGCGCCAAGAGACCCAGTACTTC.

As to this clonotype: A clone one base away is much larger, so this may be a read error. This rearrangement joins TRBV12-3 or TRBV12-4 to TRBJ2-6; perhaps TRBD1 as D (5 bases). The CDR3 runs to 14 residues. The CDR3 DNA reads as TGTGCCAGCATTTATCTCTCTGGGGCCAAAGTCCTGACTTTC. This codes for CASIYLSGAKVLTF.

This sequence joins TRBV21-1 and TRBJ1-5. TRBV21-1 is a recognized pseudogene. This CDR3 is 13 amino acids long. The CDR3 here is CASSNQINQPQHF. The CDR3 region has the DNA TGTGCCAGCAGCAACCAGATTAATCAGCCCCAGCATTTT.